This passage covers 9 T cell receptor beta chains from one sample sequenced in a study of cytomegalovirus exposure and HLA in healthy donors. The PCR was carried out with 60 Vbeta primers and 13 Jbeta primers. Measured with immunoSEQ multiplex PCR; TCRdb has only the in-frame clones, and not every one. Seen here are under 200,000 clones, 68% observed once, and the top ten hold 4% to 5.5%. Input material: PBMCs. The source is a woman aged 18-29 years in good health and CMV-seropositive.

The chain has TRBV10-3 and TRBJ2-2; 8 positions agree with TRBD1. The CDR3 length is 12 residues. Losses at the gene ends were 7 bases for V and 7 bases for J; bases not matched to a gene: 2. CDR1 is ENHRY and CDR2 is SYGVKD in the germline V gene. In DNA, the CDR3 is TGTGCCATCACAGGGGGCGGCGGGGAGCTGTTTTTT. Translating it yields CAITGGGGELFF.

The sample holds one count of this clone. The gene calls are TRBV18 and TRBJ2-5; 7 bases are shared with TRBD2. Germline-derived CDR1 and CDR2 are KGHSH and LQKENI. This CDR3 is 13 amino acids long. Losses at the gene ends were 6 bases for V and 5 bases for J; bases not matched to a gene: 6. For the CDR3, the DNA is TGTGCCAGCTCTGGCGACGGGAGGGAGACCCAGTACTTC. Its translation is CASSGDGRETQYF.

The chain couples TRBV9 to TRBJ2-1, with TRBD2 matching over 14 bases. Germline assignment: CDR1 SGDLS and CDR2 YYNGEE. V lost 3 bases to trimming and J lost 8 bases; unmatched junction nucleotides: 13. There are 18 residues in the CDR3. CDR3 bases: TGTGCCAGCAGCGGAGGGACTAGCGGGAGACCGGGGGGATATGAGCAGTTCTTC. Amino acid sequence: CASSGGTSGRPGGYEQFF.

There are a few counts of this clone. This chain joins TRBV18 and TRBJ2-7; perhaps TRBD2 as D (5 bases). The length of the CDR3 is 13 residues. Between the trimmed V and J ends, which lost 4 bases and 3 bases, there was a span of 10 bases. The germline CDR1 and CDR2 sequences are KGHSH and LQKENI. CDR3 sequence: CASSRARDYEQYF. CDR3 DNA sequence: TGTGCCAGCTCACGGGCCCGGGACTACGAGCAGTACTTC.

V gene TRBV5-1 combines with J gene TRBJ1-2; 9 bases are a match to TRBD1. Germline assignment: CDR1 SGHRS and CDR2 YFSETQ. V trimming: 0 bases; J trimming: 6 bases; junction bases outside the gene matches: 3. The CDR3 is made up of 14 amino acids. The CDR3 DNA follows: TGCGCCAGCAGCTTGGGGGGACAGGGCGATGGCTACACCTTC. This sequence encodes CASSLGGQGDGYTF.

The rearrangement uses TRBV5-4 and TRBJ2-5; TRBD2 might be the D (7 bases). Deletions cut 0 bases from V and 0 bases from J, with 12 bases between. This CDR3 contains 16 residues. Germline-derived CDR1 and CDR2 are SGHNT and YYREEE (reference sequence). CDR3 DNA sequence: TGTGCCAGCAGCTTGGCCGCGGGGGCCAACCAAGAGACCCAGTACTTC. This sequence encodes CASSLAAGANQETQYF.

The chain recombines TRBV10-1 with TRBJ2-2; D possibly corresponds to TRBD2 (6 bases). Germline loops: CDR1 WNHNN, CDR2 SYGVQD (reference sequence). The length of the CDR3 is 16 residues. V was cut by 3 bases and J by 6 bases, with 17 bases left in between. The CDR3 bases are TGCGCCAGCAGTGAATTGCAGGGAGGATCCGCCGGGGAGCTGTTTTTT. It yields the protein CASSELQGGSAGELFF.

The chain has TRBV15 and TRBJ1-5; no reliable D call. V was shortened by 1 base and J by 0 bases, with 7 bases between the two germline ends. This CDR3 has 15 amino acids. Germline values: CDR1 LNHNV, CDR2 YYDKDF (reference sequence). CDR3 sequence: CATSRVGNSNQPQHF. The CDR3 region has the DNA TGTGCCACCAGCAGAGTCGGGAATAGCAATCAGCCCCAGCATTTT.

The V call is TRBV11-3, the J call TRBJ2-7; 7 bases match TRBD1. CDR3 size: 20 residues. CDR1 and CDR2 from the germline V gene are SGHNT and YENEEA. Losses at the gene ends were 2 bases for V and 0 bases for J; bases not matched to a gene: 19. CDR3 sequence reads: CASSLLQGDSCTLSSYEQYF. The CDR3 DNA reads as TGTGCCAGCAGCTTACTCCAGGGGGACAGTTGTACACTCAGCTCCTACGAGCAGTACTTC.